The clone carrying this TCR beta chain was recorded a few times. An end of the junction differs from the germline gene, which may be a read error. The CDR3 consists of 16 residues. Germline V CDR1 and CDR2: SGHRS, YFSETQ. These data originate in a study of cytomegalovirus exposure and HLA in healthy donors. The PCR employed 60 Vbeta primers together with 13 Jbeta primers. The method was immunoSEQ multiplex PCR; TCRdb's version includes in-frame clones alone and lacks a portion of them. The sample includes about 110,000 clones, about 70% of them seen just once. The chain employs TRBV5-1 and TRBJ2-7; a possible D gene is TRBD2 (6 bases). The source is a female donor in good health and CMV-seronegative. The specimen was PBMCs. CDR3 bases: TGCGCCAGCAGCTTGGGGCGGGGACTCGTAACCTATGAGCAGTACTTC. This codes for CASSLGRGLVTYEQYF.